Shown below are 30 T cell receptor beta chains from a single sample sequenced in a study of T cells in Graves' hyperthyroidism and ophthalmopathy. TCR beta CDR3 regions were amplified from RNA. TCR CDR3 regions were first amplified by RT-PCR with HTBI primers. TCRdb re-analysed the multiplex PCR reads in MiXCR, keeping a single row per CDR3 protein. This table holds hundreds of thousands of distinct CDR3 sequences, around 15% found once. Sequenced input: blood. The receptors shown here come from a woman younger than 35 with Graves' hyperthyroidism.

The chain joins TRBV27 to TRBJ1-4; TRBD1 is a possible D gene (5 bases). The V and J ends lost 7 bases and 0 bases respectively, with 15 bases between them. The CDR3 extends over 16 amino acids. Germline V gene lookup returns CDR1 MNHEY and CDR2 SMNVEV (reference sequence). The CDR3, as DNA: TGTGCCAGCAAAGTACAGGCAGTTGCAACTAATGAAAAACTGTTTTTT. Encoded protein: CASKVQAVATNEKLFF.

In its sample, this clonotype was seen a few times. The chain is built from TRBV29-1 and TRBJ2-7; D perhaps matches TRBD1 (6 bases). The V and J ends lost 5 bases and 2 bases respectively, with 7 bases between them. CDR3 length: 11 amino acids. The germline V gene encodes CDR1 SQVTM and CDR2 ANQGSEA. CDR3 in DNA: TGCAGCGTTAAGGGGGCCTACGAGCAGTACTTC. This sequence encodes CSVKGAYEQYF.

The CDR3 here is CASSPGQWSYSNQPQHF. CDR3 sequence (DNA): TGTGCCAGCAGTCCGGGACAGTGGAGTTATAGCAATCAGCCCCAGCATTTT. This rearrangement joins TRBV12-3 or TRBV12-4 to TRBJ1-5, with 7 bases that match TRBD1. The CDR3 has 17 amino acids. The trim removed 5 bases at V and 0 bases at J, leaving 10 bases unmatched.

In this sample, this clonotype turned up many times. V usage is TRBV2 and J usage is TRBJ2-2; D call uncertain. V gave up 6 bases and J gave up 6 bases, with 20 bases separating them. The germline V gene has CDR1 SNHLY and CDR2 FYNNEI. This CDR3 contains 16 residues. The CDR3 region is CASSPVTQRWPGELFF. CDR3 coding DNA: TGTGCCAGCAGCCCCGTCACTCAACGGTGGCCCGGGGAGCTGTTTTTT.

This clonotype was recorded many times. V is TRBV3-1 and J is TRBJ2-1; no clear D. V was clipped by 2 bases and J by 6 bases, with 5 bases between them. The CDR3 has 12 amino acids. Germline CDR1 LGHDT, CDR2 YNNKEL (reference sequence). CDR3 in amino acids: CASSQRRNEQFF. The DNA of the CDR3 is TGTGCCAGCAGCCAACGACGCAATGAGCAGTTCTTC.

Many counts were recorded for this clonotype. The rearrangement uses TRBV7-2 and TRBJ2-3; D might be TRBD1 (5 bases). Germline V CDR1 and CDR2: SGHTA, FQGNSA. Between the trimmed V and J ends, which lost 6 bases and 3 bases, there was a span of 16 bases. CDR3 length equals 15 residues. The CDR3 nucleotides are TGTGCCAGCAGTCAAGGCCAGGGTAGGACAGATACGCAGTATTTT. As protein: CASSQGQGRTDTQYF.

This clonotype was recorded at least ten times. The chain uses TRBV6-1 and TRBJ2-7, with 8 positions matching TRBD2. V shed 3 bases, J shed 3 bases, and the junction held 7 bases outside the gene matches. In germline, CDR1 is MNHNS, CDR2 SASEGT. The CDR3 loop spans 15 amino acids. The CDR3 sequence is CASSDFPGRVYEQYF. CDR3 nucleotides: TGTGCCAGCAGTGACTTCCCCGGGAGGGTCTACGAGCAGTACTTC.

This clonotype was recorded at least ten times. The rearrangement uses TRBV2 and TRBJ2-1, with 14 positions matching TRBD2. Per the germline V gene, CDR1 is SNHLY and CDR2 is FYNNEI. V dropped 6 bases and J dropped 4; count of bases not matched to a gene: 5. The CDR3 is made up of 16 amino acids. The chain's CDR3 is CASRGLAGEGYNEQFF. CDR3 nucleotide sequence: TGTGCCAGCAGGGGACTAGCGGGAGAGGGGTACAATGAGCAGTTCTTC. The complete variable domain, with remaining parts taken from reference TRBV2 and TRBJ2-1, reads EPEVTQTPSHQVTQMGQEVILRCVPISNHLYFYWYRQILGQKVEFLVSFYNNEISEKSEIFDDQFSVERPDGSNFTLKIRSTKLEDSAMYFCASRGLAGEGYNEQFFGPGTRLTVL.

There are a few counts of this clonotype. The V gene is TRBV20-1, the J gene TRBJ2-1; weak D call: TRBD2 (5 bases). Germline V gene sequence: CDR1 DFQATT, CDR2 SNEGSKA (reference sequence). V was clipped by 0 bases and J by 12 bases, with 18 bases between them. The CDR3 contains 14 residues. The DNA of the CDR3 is TGCAGTGCTAGAGACTATAGCCTCCGAGGAGGGCAGTTCTTC. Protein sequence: CSARDYSLRGGQFF.

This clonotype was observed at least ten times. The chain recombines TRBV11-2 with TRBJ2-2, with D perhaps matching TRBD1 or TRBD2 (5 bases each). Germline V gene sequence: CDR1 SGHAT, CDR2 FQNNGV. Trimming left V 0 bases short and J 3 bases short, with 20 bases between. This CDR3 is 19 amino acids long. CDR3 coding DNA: TGTGCCAGCAGCTTAGAGTGGCTGGGGACGGTCATTGACACCGGGGAGCTGTTTTTT. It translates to CASSLEWLGTVIDTGELFF.

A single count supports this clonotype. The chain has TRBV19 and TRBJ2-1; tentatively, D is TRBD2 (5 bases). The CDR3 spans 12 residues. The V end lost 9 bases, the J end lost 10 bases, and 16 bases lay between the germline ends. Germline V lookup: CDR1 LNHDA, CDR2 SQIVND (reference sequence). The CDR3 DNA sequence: TGTGCCAGCGAAGGACGGCCGGGGGAGCAGTTCTTC. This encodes CASEGRPGEQFF.

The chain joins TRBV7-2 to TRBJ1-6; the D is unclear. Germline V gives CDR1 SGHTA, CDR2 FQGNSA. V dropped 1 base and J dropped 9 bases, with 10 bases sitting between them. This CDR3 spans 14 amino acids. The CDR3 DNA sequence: TGTGCCAGCAGCTTAGTGGCTCCAACTTCACCCCTCCACTTT. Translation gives CASSLVAPTSPLHF.

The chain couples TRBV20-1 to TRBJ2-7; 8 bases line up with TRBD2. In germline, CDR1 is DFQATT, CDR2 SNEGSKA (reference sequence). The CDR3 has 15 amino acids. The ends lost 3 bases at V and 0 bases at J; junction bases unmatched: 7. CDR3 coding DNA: TGCAGTGCTAGGACTAGCGTACGTGGCTCCTACGAGCAGTACTTC. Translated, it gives CSARTSVRGSYEQYF.

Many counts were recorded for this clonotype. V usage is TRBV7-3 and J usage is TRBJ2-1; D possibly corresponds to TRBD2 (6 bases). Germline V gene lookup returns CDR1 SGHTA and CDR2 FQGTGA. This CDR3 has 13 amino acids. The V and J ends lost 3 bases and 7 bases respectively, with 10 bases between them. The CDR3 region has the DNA TGTGCCAGCAGCTTGTCGCGGGGAAATGAGCAGTTCTTC. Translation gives CASSLSRGNEQFF. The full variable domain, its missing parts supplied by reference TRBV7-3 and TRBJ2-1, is GAGVSQTPSNKVTEKGKYVELRCDPISGHTALYWYRQSLGQGPEFLIYFQGTGAADDSGLPNDRFFAVRPEGSVSTLKIQRTERGDSAVYLCASSLSRGNEQFFGPGTRLTVL.

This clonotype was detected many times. The CDR3 nucleotides are TGTGCCAGCGAAGACGGGGTAACCTATGGCTACACCTTC. Translated: CASEDGVTYGYTF. The gene calls are TRBV7-9 and TRBJ1-2, with D unclear. The germline V and J ends were trimmed by 8 bases and 4 bases, with 14 bases remaining between them. The CDR3 runs to 13 residues. The germline V gene encodes CDR1 SEHNR and CDR2 FQNEAQ (reference sequence). Full variable domain (remainder filled in from reference TRBV7-9 and TRBJ1-2): DTGVSQNPRHKITKRGQNVTFRCDPISEHNRLYWYRQTLGQGPEFLTYFQNEAQLEKSRLLSDRFSAERPKGSFSTLEIQRTEQGDSAMYLCASEDGVTYGYTFGSGTRLTVV.

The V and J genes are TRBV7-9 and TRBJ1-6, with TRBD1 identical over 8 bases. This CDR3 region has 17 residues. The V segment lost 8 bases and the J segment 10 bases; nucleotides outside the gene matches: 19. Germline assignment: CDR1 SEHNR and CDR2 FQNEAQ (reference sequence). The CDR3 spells CASALRQGAARESPLHF. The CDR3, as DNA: TGTGCCAGCGCCCTGCGGCAGGGGGCTGCAAGGGAATCACCCCTCCACTTT.

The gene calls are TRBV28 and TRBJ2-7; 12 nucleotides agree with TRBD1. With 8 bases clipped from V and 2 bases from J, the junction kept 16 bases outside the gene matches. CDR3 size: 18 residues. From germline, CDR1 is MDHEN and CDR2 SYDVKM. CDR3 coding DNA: TGTGCCAGCGGCAGCCCGGGACAGGGGGCCGATACCCCCTACGAGCAGTACTTC. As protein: CASGSPGQGADTPYEQYF.

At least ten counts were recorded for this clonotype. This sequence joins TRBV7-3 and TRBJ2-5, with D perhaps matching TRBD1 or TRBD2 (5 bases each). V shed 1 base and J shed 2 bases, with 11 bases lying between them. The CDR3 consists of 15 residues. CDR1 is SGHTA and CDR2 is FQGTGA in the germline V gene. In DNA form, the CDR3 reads TGTGCCAGCAGCTTAAAAGGGACCGGGCAAGAGACCCAGTACTTC. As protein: CASSLKGTGQETQYF. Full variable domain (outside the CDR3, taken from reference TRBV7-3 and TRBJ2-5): GAGVSQTPSNKVTEKGKYVELRCDPISGHTALYWYRQSLGQGPEFLIYFQGTGAADDSGLPNDRFFAVRPEGSVSTLKIQRTERGDSAVYLCASSLKGTGQETQYFGPGTRLLVL.

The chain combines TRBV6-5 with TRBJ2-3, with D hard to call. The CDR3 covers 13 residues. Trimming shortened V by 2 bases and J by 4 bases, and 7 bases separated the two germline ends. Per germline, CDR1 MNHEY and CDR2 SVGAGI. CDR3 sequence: CASSYRIADTQYF. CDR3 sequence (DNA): TGTGCCAGCAGTTACCGAATCGCAGATACGCAGTATTTT.

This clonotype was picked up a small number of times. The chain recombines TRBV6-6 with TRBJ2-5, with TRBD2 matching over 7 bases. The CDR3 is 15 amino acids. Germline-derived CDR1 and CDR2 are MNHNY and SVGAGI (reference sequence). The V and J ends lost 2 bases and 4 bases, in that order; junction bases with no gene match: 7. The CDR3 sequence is CASSYVGGGLETQYF. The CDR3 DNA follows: TGTGCCAGCAGTTACGTGGGGGGGGGGTTAGAGACCCAGTACTTC.

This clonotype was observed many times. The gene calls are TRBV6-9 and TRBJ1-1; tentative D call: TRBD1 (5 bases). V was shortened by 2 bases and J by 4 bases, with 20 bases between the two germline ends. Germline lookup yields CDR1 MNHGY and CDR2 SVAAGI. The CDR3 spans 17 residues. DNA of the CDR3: TGTGCCAGCAGTTATCGCCCTGGGCAGGGACCAACCACTGAAGCTTTCTTT. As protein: CASSYRPGQGPTTEAFF.

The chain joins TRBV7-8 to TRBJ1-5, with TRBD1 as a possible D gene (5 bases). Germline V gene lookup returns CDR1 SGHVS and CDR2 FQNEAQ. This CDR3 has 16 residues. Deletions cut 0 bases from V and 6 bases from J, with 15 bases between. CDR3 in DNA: TGTGCCAGCAGCTTAGCTTACCAGGGAATGGGTCAGCCCCAGCATTTT. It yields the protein CASSLAYQGMGQPQHF.

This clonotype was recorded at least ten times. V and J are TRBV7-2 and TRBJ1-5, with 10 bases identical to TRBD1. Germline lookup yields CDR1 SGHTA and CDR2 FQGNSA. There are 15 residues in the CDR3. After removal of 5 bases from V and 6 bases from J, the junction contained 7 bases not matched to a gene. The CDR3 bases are TGTGCCAGCAGCCTGACAGGGGGCGGGAGTCAGCCCCAGCATTTT. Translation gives CASSLTGGGSQPQHF.

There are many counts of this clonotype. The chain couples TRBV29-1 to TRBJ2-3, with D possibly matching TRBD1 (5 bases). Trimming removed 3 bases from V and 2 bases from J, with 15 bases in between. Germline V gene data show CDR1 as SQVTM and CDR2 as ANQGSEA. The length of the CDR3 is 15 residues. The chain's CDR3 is CSVEKGRNPTDTQYF. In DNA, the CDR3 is TGCAGCGTTGAGAAGGGGCGAAACCCCACAGATACGCAGTATTTT.

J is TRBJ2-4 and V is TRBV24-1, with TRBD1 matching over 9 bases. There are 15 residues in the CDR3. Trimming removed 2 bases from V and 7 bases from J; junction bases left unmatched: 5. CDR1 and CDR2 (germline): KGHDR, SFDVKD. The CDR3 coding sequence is TGTGCCACCAGTGATTGGAGGGACAGGGCGAACATTCAGTACTTC. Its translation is CATSDWRDRANIQYF.

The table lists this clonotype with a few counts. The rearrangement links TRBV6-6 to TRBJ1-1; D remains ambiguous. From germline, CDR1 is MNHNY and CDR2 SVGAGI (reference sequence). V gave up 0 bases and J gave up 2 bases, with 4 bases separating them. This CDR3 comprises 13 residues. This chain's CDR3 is CASSYSDNTEAFF. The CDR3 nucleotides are TGTGCCAGCAGTTACTCAGATAACACTGAAGCTTTCTTT.

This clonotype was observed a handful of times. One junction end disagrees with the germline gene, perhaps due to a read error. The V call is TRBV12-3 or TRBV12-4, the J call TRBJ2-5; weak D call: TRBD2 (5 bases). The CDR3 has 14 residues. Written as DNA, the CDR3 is TGTGCCAGCAGTTTGAGGGTTGTCCAAGAGGCCCAGTACTTC. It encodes CASSLRVVQEAQYF.

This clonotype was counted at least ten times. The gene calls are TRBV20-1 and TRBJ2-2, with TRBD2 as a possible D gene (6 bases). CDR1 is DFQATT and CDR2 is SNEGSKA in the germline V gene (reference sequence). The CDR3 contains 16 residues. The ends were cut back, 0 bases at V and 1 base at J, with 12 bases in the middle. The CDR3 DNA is TGCAGTGCTAGAGATCTTTTGCGGGGGAACACCGGGGAGCTGTTTTTT. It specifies CSARDLLRGNTGELFF.

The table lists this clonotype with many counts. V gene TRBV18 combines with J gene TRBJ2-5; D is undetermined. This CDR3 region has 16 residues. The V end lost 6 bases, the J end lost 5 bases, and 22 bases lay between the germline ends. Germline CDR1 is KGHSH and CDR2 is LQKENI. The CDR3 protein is CASSTTPQRTRETQYF. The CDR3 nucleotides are TGTGCCAGCTCTACCACCCCCCAACGTACCCGGGAGACCCAGTACTTC. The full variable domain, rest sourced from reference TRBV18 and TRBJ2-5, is NAGVMQNPRHLVRRRGQEARLRCSPMKGHSHVYWYRQLPEEGLKFMVYLQKENIIDESGMPKERFSAEFPKEGPSILRIQQVVRGDSAAYFCASSTTPQRTRETQYFGPGTRLLVL.

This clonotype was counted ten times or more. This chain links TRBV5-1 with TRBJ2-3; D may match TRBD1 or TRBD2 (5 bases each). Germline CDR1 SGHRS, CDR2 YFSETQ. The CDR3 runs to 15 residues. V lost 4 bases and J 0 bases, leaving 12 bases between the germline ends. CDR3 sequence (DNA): TGCGCCAGCAGCAGCTGGGACGATAGCACAGATACGCAGTATTTT. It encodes CASSSWDDSTDTQYF.